The present entry profiles one T cell receptor (beta chain) with its context. The CDR3 runs to 11 residues. Germline V gene data show CDR1 as SGHTA and CDR2 as FQGNSA. V lost 4 bases to trimming and J lost 7 bases, with 7 bases between them. 60 Vbeta and 13 Jbeta primers were used in PCR. Repertoires were generated with immunoSEQ multiplex PCR, while TCRdb's copy carries only in-frame clones and drops some. The repertoire consists of roughly 100,000 clones, with approximately 72% occurring once and the leading ten covering approximately 3%. The sample belongs to a study of cytomegalovirus exposure and HLA in healthy donors.

The chain recombines TRBV7-2 with TRBJ2-5; D gene uncertain. What was sequenced was PBMCs. This TCR was recovered from a woman aged 40 to 49 in good health and CMV-seronegative. CDR3 in DNA: TGTGCCAGCAGCTCCACTTCGACCCAGTACTTC. This encodes CASSSTSTQYF.